This is a list of T cell receptor beta chains from one sample in a study of cytomegalovirus exposure and HLA in healthy donors. Assay used: immunoSEQ multiplex PCR; TCRdb lists only in-frame clones, some missing. The sample has about 39,000 clones. Sample: PBMCs. Source of these receptors: a woman aged 25 to 39 in good health and CMV-seropositive. The CDR3 runs from the conserved cysteine through the conserved F or W. The D gene is left open where the match is weak.

>TRBV4-1|18|TRBJ1-3|NA
CASSQVTWGVNPGNTIYF
TGCGCCAGCAGCCAAGTAACTTGGGGGGTCAACCCTGGAAACACCATATATTTT
>TRBV19|14|TRBJ2-3|NA
CASMEVLGTDTQYF
TGTGCCAGTATGGAGGTCTTGGGCACAGATACGCAGTATTTT
>TRBV7-2|12|TRBJ2-2|NA
CASTEAYGELFF
TGTGCCAGCACCGAAGCTTACGGGGAGCTGTTTTTT
>TRBV5-6|15|TRBJ2-2|NA
CASTPGVGYTGELFF
TGTGCCAGCACCCCGGGGGTCGGGTACACCGGGGAGCTGTTTTTT
>TRBV6-1|13|TRBJ1-6|NA
CASSVANNSPLHF
TGTGCCAGCAGCGTCGCTAATAATTCACCCCTCCACTTT
>TRBV11-2|13|TRBJ1-2|NA
CASSFGEVYGYTF
TGTGCCAGCAGCTTCGGGGAGGTTTATGGCTACACCTTC
>TRBV2|18|TRBJ2-5|TRBD2
CASRGGSGGPSTFETQYF
TGTGCCAGCCGAGGCGGTAGCGGGGGGCCATCGACATTTGAGACCCAGTACTTC
>TRBV11-2|14|TRBJ2-7|TRBD2
CASRRTSGGYEQYF
TGTGCCAGCCGGAGGACTAGCGGGGGCTACGAGCAGTACTTC
>TRBV6-1|14|TRBJ1-6|NA
CASSEGGGNSPLHF
TGTGCCAGCAGTGAAGGAGGGGGAAATTCACCCCTCCACTTT
>TRBV5-1|14|TRBJ2-7|NA
CASSPSAPPREQYF
TGCGCCAGCAGCCCCTCCGCTCCTCCGAGGGAGCAGTACTTC
>TRBV19|14|TRBJ1-2|TRBD1
CASSIAGRGYGYTF
TGTGCCAGTAGTATAGCTGGCAGGGGGTATGGCTACACCTTC
>TRBV5-3|15|TRBJ2-3|NA
CASSEGRTDTDTQYF
TGTGCCAGCAGCGAGGGGAGGACCGACACAGATACGCAGTATTTT
>TRBV5-1|14|TRBJ1-1|NA
CASSSRAGNTEAFF
TGCGCCAGCAGCTCACGGGCGGGGAACACTGAAGCTTTCTTT
>TRBV12-5|15|TRBJ2-2|TRBD1
CASATGGAGTGELFF
TGTGCTAGCGCAACAGGGGGCGCGGGCACCGGGGAGCTGTTTTTT
>TRBV15|12|TRBJ1-2|NA
CATRDVGAGYTF
TGTGCCACCAGAGACGTGGGCGCTGGCTACACCTTC
>TRBV6-6|13|TRBJ1-2|NA
CASSQTFGYGYTF
TGTGCCAGCAGCCAGACTTTTGGCTATGGCTACACCTTC
>TRBV7-2|14|TRBJ2-3|TRBD1
CASSLGTGTDTQYF
TGTGCCAGCAGCCTCGGGACAGGGACAGATACGCAGTATTTT
>TRBV7-9|12|TRBJ1-1|TRBD1
CASSSGQVEAFF
TGTGCCAGCAGCTCAGGACAGGTTGAAGCTTTCTTT
>TRBV11-1|15|TRBJ2-7|NA
CASSLAQGPTYEQYF
TGTGCCAGCAGCTTAGCCCAGGGTCCAACCTACGAGCAGTACTTC
>TRBV27|13|TRBJ1-2|NA
CASSLTREFGYTF
TGTGCCAGCAGTTTAACGCGGGAGTTTGGCTACACCTTC
>TRBV5-5|16|TRBJ1-6|TRBD1
CASSLYSDRDLGPLHF
TGTGCCAGCAGCTTGTACTCGGACAGGGACCTGGGGCCCCTCCACTTT
>TRBV18|13|TRBJ1-2|NA
CASSPSGNYGYTF
TGTGCCAGCTCACCATCGGGTAACTATGGCTACACCTTC
>TRBV5-4|16|TRBJ1-2|TRBD1
CASSLAPGGLGYGYTF
TGTGCCAGCAGCTTGGCGCCAGGGGGGCTCGGCTATGGCTACACCTTC
>TRBV6-4|15|TRBJ2-3|TRBD2
CASSDLSGGADTQYF
TGTGCCAGCAGTGACCTTAGCGGGGGGGCAGATACGCAGTATTTT
>TRBV5-1|14|TRBJ1-4|TRBD1
CASSLWDRYEKLFF
TGCGCCAGCAGCTTATGGGACAGGTATGAAAAACTGTTTTTT
>TRBV28|14|TRBJ1-5|NA
CASSFSTGNQPQHF
TGTGCCAGCAGTTTCTCCACGGGCAATCAGCCCCAGCATTTT
>TRBV5-4|16|TRBJ2-3|NA
CASSEWTGMGADTQYF
TGTGCCAGCAGCGAGTGGACGGGGATGGGCGCAGATACGCAGTATTTT
>TRBV10-2|13|TRBJ1-5|NA
CASSERENQPQHF
TGCGCCAGCAGTGAGCGAGAGAATCAGCCCCAGCATTTT
>TRBV9|13|TRBJ1-2|NA
CASSVQGNYGYTF
TGTGCCAGCAGCGTCCAGGGGAACTATGGCTACACCTTC
>TRBV4-1|16|TRBJ1-1|NA
CASSQDRGGSNTEAFF
TGCGCCAGCAGCCAAGATCGGGGAGGGAGCAACACTGAAGCTTTCTTT
>TRBV5-1|16|TRBJ1-2|NA
CASSGPGQPDNYGYTF
TGCGCCAGCAGCGGGCCCGGACAGCCCGATAACTATGGCTACACCTTC
>TRBV4-1|14|TRBJ2-6|NA
CASSQAGGANVLTF
TGCGCCAGCAGCCAAGCAGGTGGGGCCAACGTCCTGACTTTC
>TRBV11-2|13|TRBJ1-1|NA
CASSFNRDTEAFF
TGTGCCAGCAGCTTTAACAGGGACACTGAAGCTTTCTTT
>TRBV9|16|TRBJ2-5|TRBD1
CASTIYEGQGKETQYF
TGTGCCAGCACTATATACGAGGGACAGGGGAAAGAGACCCAGTACTTC
>TRBV19|14|TRBJ2-5|NA
CASSIIGGARTQYF
TGTGCCAGTAGTATCATAGGAGGGGCGAGGACCCAGTACTTC
>TRBV15|11|TRBJ1-2|NA
CATSRDSGYTF
TGTGCCACCAGCAGAGACAGTGGCTACACCTTC
>TRBV19|15|TRBJ1-5|TRBD1
CASSILDRGDQPQHF
TGTGCCAGTAGTATACTGGACAGGGGAGACCAGCCCCAGCATTTT
>TRBV6-4|15|TRBJ1-3|NA
CASSVGQLSGNTIYF
TGTGCCAGCAGCGTAGGACAGCTCTCTGGAAACACCATATATTTT
>TRBV6-6|11|TRBJ2-3|NA
CASIMRDTQYF
TGTGCCAGCATCATGAGGGATACGCAGTATTTT
>TRBV7-8|16|TRBJ2-3|NA
CASSLAPGGVGDTQYF
TGTGCCAGCAGCTTGGCGCCGGGGGGCGTTGGGGATACGCAGTATTTT
>TRBV4-1|13|TRBJ2-5|NA
CASSQVLGETQYF
TGCGCCAGCAGCCAAGTACTTGGAGAGACCCAGTACTTC
>TRBV29-1|11|TRBJ2-7|NA
CSAGDWDEQYF
TGCAGCGCCGGAGATTGGGACGAGCAGTACTTC
>TRBV5-1|15|TRBJ2-6|NA
CASSLGQTGANVLTF
TGCGCCAGCAGCTTGGGGCAGACTGGGGCCAACGTCCTGACTTTC